What follows are 25 T cell receptor beta chains derived from one specimen sequenced in a study of CD8 T cells in ankylosing spondylitis. Overall study findings and caveats: Apparently characteristic of ankylosing spondylitis blood was a TCR beta motif (roughly 8 highly homologous variants).

Their antigens remain unidentified. TCRdb re-analysed the 5' RACE reads in MiXCR, keeping a single row per CDR3 protein. The data hold under 450,000 distinct CDR3 sequences, with roughly 15% observed a single time. Sequenced sample: blood, either unsorted or a sorted T cell fraction (not recorded which). The receptors originated from a male donor with ankylosing spondylitis.

The V call is TRBV19, the J call TRBJ1-2; D is undetermined. In germline, CDR1 is LNHDA, CDR2 SQIVND (reference sequence). V dropped 3 bases and J dropped 3 bases, with 17 bases sitting between them. There are 16 residues in the CDR3. The CDR3: CASSMERWGGDYGYTF. Written as DNA, the CDR3 is TGTGCCAGTAGTATGGAGAGGTGGGGTGGCGACTATGGCTACACCTTC.

The chain recombines TRBV5-1 with TRBJ1-2; 10 positions match TRBD1. Germline loops: CDR1 SGHRS, CDR2 YFSETQ. The CDR3 consists of 16 residues. The trim removed 4 bases at V and 6 bases at J, leaving 12 bases unmatched. This CDR3 reads CASSREPGQGSNGYTF. The CDR3 nucleotides are TGCGCCAGCAGCAGGGAGCCGGGACAGGGGTCTAATGGCTACACCTTC.

This chain links TRBV9 with TRBJ2-1; D is uncertain. The ends were cut back, 1 base at V and 2 bases at J, with 13 bases in the middle. The CDR3 has 16 amino acids. CDR1 SGDLS and CDR2 YYNGEE come from the germline V gene. Here the CDR3 DNA reads TGTGCCAGCAGCGTAAGTCGAACTGGGGCCTACAATGAGCAGTTCTTC. This translates into CASSVSRTGAYNEQFF. The complete variable domain, with remaining parts taken from reference TRBV9 and TRBJ2-1, reads DSGVTQTPKHLITATGQRVTLRCSPRSGDLSVYWYQQSLDQGLQFLIQYYNGEERAKGNILERFSAQQFPDLHSELNLSSLELGDSALYFCASSVSRTGAYNEQFFGPGTRLTVL.

This clonotype appeared many times. This chain links TRBV7-2 with TRBJ2-7; D call uncertain. CDR3 size: 13 residues. The V end was cut by 1 base, the J end by 3 bases, with 7 bases between. Germline V lookup: CDR1 SGHTA, CDR2 FQGNSA. Here the CDR3 reads CASSLDSDYEQYF. The DNA of the CDR3 is TGTGCCAGCAGCTTAGACAGCGACTACGAGCAGTACTTC.

This clonotype was seen more than once but under ten times. The rearrangement joins TRBV3-1 to TRBJ1-1; D ambiguous. The ends were cut back, 4 bases at V and 8 bases at J, with 11 bases in the middle. This CDR3 spans 12 amino acids. CDR1 is LGHDT and CDR2 is YNNKEL in the germline V gene (reference sequence). CDR3 in amino acids: CASSRGEREAFF. The CDR3 DNA reads as TGTGCCAGCAGCCGCGGGGAGAGAGAAGCTTTCTTT.

The chain recombines TRBV20-1 with TRBJ1-4, with 9 bases fitting TRBD1. J was trimmed by 8 bases and V by 6 bases; bases with no gene match: 7. The CDR3 consists of 13 residues. Germline V lookup: CDR1 DFQATT, CDR2 SNEGSKA (reference sequence). CDR3 in amino acids: CSAKQGAGEKLFF. The CDR3 region has the DNA TGCAGTGCGAAACAGGGGGCTGGGGAAAAACTGTTTTTT.

This clonotype was counted only a few times. The rearrangement joins TRBV3-1 to TRBJ2-1, with 12 bases identical to TRBD2. The CDR3 totals 15 residues. Losses at the gene ends were 5 bases for V and 5 bases for J; bases not matched to a gene: 4. CDR1 and CDR2 (germline): LGHDT, YNNKEL (reference sequence). CDR3 sequence: CASSFGLAGNNEQFF. The CDR3 DNA is TGTGCCAGCAGCTTTGGACTAGCGGGAAACAATGAGCAGTTCTTC.

This clonotype was observed many times. The V gene is TRBV6-1, the J gene TRBJ1-2; D uncertain. The CDR3 extends over 14 amino acids. Trimming shortened V by 7 bases and J by 2 bases, and 14 bases separated the two germline ends. The germline CDR1 and CDR2 sequences are MNHNS and SASEGT. CDR3 nucleotide sequence: TGTGCCAGCACCAATACCGGACGGAACTATGGCTACACCTTC. It codes for CASTNTGRNYGYTF.

This clonotype has a handful of counts. The genes are TRBV4-1 and TRBJ1-6; D not certain. Germline CDR1 reads MGHRA; CDR2 reads YSYEKL. The CDR3 runs to 17 residues. Trimming took off 1 base at V and 6 bases at J, with 16 bases between the two ends. The CDR3 loop reads CASSQGPPRSLNSPLHF. The CDR3 DNA reads as TGCGCCAGCAGCCAAGGTCCTCCTCGCTCTCTTAATTCACCCCTCCACTTT.

The V and J genes are TRBV18 and TRBJ2-7; tentative D call: TRBD2 (5 bases). In germline, CDR1 is KGHSH, CDR2 LQKENI. There are 14 residues in the CDR3. V was trimmed by 1 base and J by 2 bases, leaving 9 bases between them. CDR3 loop: CASSPRAEAYEQYF. The CDR3 DNA sequence: TGTGCCAGCTCACCACGTGCGGAGGCCTACGAGCAGTACTTC.

This chain joins TRBV14 and TRBJ2-5; 7 bases match TRBD1. This CDR3 comprises 15 residues. Losses at the gene ends were 11 bases for V and 5 bases for J; bases not matched to a gene: 17. CDR1 is SGHDN, CDR2 FVKESK, per germline. The CDR3 nucleotides read TGTGCCTCTCGTCGGAAGGGACAGCCCGGGGAGACCCAGTACTTC. Its protein product is CASRRKGQPGETQYF.

The chain links TRBV24-1 to TRBJ2-1, with D perhaps given as TRBD1 or TRBD2 (5 bases each). Trimming took 10 bases from V and 5 from J, leaving 17 bases between them. The V gene's germline CDR1 is KGHDR and CDR2 SFDVKD. CDR3 length: 14 amino acids. The CDR3 loop reads CATRGVSEDNEQFF. CDR3 sequence (DNA): TGTGCCACTCGAGGGGTCTCCGAGGACAATGAGCAGTTCTTC.

The sample holds a few counts of this clonotype. This sequence joins TRBV5-1 and TRBJ2-5; 7 bases line up with TRBD2. With 4 bases clipped from V and 4 bases from J, the junction kept 10 bases outside the gene matches. CDR3 length: 15 amino acids. Looked up from germline, CDR1 is SGHRS and CDR2 is YFSETQ. CDR3 loop: CASSPSRGSLETQYF. For the CDR3, the DNA is TGCGCCAGCAGCCCCTCGCGGGGGTCACTAGAGACCCAGTACTTC.

In DNA form, the CDR3 reads TGCGCCAGCAGCTTGGACGGATATAATTCACCCCTCCACTTT. Its translation is CASSLDGYNSPLHF. V gene TRBV5-1 combines with J gene TRBJ1-6, with unresolved D. This CDR3 spans 14 amino acids. In germline, CDR1 is SGHRS, CDR2 YFSETQ. V lost 0 bases and J lost 4, with 5 bases in between.

This rearrangement joins TRBV6-1 to TRBJ2-3, with D maybe TRBD1 (6 bases). The CDR3 runs to 14 residues. CDR1 and CDR2 from the germline V gene are MNHNS and SASEGT. The V end lost 10 bases, the J end lost 0 bases, and 14 bases lay between the germline ends. The CDR3 protein is CATKTQGSTDTQYF. CDR3 bases: TGTGCCACCAAGACCCAGGGGAGCACAGATACGCAGTATTTT.

This clonotype appeared a single time. Compared with germline, one end of the junction differs, possibly owing to a read error. The chain joins TRBV12-3 or TRBV12-4 to TRBJ1-5, with D maybe TRBD1 (6 bases). CDR3 size: 17 residues. For the CDR3, the DNA is TGTGCCAGCAGCCCAGGGGCGTCGCCCCGGGGCAATCAGCCCCGGCATTTT. Translating gives CASSPGASPRGNQPRHF.

CDR3 region: CSVIGVDTQYF. For the CDR3, the DNA is TGCAGTGTCATAGGAGTAGATACGCAGTATTTT. The V and J genes are TRBV20-1 and TRBJ2-3, with D uncertain. The germline V gene has CDR1 DFQATT and CDR2 SNEGSKA (reference sequence). The CDR3 loop spans 11 amino acids. Trimming cost V 7 bases and J 5 bases, with 10 bases left between them.

V and J are TRBV6-2 or TRBV6-3 and TRBJ2-1; TRBD2 aligns across 11 bases. The germline CDR1 and CDR2 sequences are MNHEY and SVGEGT. V lost 5 bases and J lost 5; bases outside the gene matches: 5. The length of the CDR3 is 15 residues. The CDR3, as DNA: TGTGCCAGCAGTGAGGCTAGCGGGAGGCACAATGAGCAGTTCTTC. It is translated as CASSEASGRHNEQFF.

A few counts support this clonotype. V gene TRBV6-1 combines with J gene TRBJ2-3, with D perhaps matching TRBD1 or TRBD2 (6 bases each). CDR1 is MNHNS, CDR2 SASEGT, per germline. Trimming took off 6 bases at V and 0 bases at J, with 10 bases between the two ends. The CDR3 consists of 14 residues. The CDR3 DNA is TGTGCCAGCAGAAAGGGGGGTAGCACAGATACGCAGTATTTT. It yields the protein CASRKGGSTDTQYF.

This clonotype occurred a few times. The chain recombines TRBV6-1 with TRBJ2-7; 12 nucleotides agree with TRBD2. The CDR3 length is 15 residues. The germline V gene encodes CDR1 MNHNS and CDR2 SASEGT. The ends lost 6 bases at V and 4 bases at J; junction bases unmatched: 7. This chain's CDR3 is CASSPRGTSGYEQYF. The CDR3 DNA reads TGTGCCAGCAGCCCACGCGGGACTAGCGGGTACGAGCAGTACTTC.

This clonotype was counted between two and nine times. The rearrangement joins TRBV20-1 to TRBJ2-1; the D gene is possibly TRBD2 (6 bases). From germline, CDR1 is DFQATT and CDR2 SNEGSKA (reference sequence). CDR3 length equals 15 residues. V dropped 2 bases and J dropped 2 bases, with 13 bases sitting between them. CDR3 loop: CSARSGEVPYNEQFF. The CDR3 DNA reads TGCAGTGCTAGATCGGGGGAAGTCCCCTACAATGAGCAGTTCTTC.

The V call is TRBV30, the J call TRBJ2-5; no firm D call. Trimming took off 3 bases at V and 2 bases at J, with 10 bases between the two ends. This CDR3 is 13 amino acids long. Germline V CDR1 and CDR2: GTSNPN, SVGIG (reference sequence). This CDR3 is CAWRGGFQETQYF. The CDR3 DNA sequence: TGTGCCTGGAGAGGCGGTTTTCAAGAGACCCAGTACTTC.

This clonotype was picked up a small number of times. The chain is built from TRBV11-2 and TRBJ1-1; a possible D gene is TRBD1 (5 bases). CDR1 and CDR2 (germline): SGHAT, FQNNGV. CDR3 length: 18 amino acids. V was trimmed by 5 bases and J by 5 bases, leaving 27 bases between them. CDR3 protein: CASSPEAGTDTWRTEAFF. The CDR3 DNA reads as TGTGCCAGCAGCCCCGAAGCCGGGACGGACACGTGGAGAACTGAAGCTTTCTTT.

This clonotype was seen a handful of times. The rearrangement links TRBV12-3 or TRBV12-4 to TRBJ1-2, with TRBD1 as a possible D gene (5 bases). This CDR3 has 14 amino acids. V lost 4 bases and J lost 1, with 10 bases in between. The CDR3 loop reads CASSSPGINYGYTF. For the CDR3, the DNA is TGTGCCAGCAGTTCCCCAGGGATTAACTATGGCTACACCTTC.

The chain joins TRBV12-3 or TRBV12-4 to TRBJ2-1, with 7 positions matching TRBD2. The length of the CDR3 is 14 residues. With 3 bases clipped from V and 6 bases from J, the junction kept 5 bases outside the gene matches. This CDR3 is CASSFSSGGNEQFF. CDR3 bases: TGTGCCAGCAGTTTTTCTAGCGGTGGCAATGAGCAGTTCTTC.